Sequencing of this T cell receptor (beta chain) was carried out in a study of blood T cell repertoires in COVID-19. Whole-study context: COVID-19 samples collected from the United States, Italy and Spain covered acute and convalescent phases. T cells, B-cell-depleted T cells, or PBMCs supplied cDNA or gDNA.

In the original analysis: Amplification of reference gene primers was used by the study to estimate nucleated cell counts. The protocol was immunoSEQ multiplex PCR, while the TCRdb copy is restricted to in-frame clones and leaves out a portion. That table gives V, J and clone size, and the DNA gave D and trimming. Of 210,000 or so clones listed, roughly 87% are singletons. Material: peripheral blood. This sequence was found in a man aged 35-49 years with active or convalescent COVID-19.

Written as DNA, the CDR3 is TGTGCCAGCAGCTGGGGACAGCCAAGGGCCTATGGCTACACCTTC. It encodes CASSWGQPRAYGYTF. This chain links TRBV13 with TRBJ1-2; 7 bases are shared with TRBD1. The germline V gene has CDR1 PRHDT and CDR2 FYEKMQ (reference sequence). CDR3 length: 15 amino acids. The ends lost 4 bases at V and 4 bases at J; junction bases unmatched: 9. The full variable domain, completed using reference TRBV13 and TRBJ1-2, is AAGVIQSPRHLIKEKRETATLKCYPIPRHDTVYWYQQGPGQDPQFLISFYEKMQSDKGSIPDRFSAQQFSDYHSELNMSSLELGDSALYFCASSWGQPRAYGYTFGSGTRLTVV.